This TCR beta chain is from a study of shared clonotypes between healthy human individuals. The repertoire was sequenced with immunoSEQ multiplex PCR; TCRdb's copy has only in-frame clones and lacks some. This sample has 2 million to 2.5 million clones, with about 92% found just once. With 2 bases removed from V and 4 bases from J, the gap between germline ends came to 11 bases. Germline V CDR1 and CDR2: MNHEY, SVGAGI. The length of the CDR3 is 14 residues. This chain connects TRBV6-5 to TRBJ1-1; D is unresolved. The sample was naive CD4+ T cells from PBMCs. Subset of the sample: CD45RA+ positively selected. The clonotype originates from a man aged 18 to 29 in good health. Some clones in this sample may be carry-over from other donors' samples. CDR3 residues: CASSYADRGTEAFF. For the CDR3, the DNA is TGTGCCAGCAGTTACGCGGACCGGGGCACTGAAGCTTTCTTT.